One sample yielded the 2 T cell receptor beta chains listed below, sequenced in a study of T cells in Graves' hyperthyroidism and ophthalmopathy. RNA transcripts gave rise to amplified TCR beta CDR3 regions. First-round RT-PCR with HTBI primers amplified the TCR CDR3 region. Each CDR3 protein is one row after TCRdb ran MiXCR on the multiplex PCR reads. The data contain approximately 610,000 distinct CDR3 sequences, about a sixth of them singletons. The specimen sequenced was blood. Source of these receptors: a woman aged 18-29 years with Graves' hyperthyroidism.

This clonotype was recorded at least ten times. The chain uses TRBV4-1 and TRBJ2-3; 11 positions agree with TRBD2. CDR3 length equals 17 residues. J gave up 2 bases and V 4 bases, and 8 bases lay outside the gene matches. Germline V gives CDR1 MGHRA, CDR2 YSYEKL. CDR3: CASSPRKGLADTDTQYF. The CDR3 DNA follows: TGCGCCAGCAGCCCCCGAAAGGGACTAGCGGACACAGATACGCAGTATTTT.

This clonotype has more than one count but fewer than ten. The chain uses TRBV5-4 and TRBJ1-6, with TRBD1 identical over 9 bases. Germline loops: CDR1 SGHNT, CDR2 YYREEE (reference sequence). V was pared by 2 bases and J by 5 bases, with 2 bases of the junction left unmatched. The CDR3 spans 15 residues. CDR3 protein: CASSLQGANNSPLHF. DNA of the CDR3: TGTGCCAGCAGCTTACAGGGGGCGAATAATTCACCCCTCCACTTT.